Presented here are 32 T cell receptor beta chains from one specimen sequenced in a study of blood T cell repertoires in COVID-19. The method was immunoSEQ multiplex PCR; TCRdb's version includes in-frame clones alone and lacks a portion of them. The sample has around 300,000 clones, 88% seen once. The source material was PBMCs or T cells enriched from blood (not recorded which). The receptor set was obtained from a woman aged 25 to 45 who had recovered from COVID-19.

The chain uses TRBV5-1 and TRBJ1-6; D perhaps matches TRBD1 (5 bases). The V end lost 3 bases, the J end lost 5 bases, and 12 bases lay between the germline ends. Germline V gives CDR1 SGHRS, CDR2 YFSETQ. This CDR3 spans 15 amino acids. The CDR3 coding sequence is TGCGCCAGCAGCTACGCGACAGTTGATAATTCACCCCTCCACTTT. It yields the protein CASSYATVDNSPLHF. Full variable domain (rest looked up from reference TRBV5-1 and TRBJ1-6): KAGVTQTPRYLIKTRGQQVTLSCSPISGHRSVSWYQQTPGQGLQFLFEYFSETQRNKGNFPGRFSGRQFSNSRSEMNVSTLELGDSALYLCASSYATVDNSPLHFGNGTRLTVT.

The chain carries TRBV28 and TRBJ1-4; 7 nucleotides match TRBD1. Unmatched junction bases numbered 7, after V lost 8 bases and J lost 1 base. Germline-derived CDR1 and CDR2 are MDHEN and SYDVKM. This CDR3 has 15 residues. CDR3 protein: CASGATGVTNEKLFF. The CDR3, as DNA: TGTGCCAGCGGAGCCACAGGGGTAACTAATGAAAAACTGTTTTTT.

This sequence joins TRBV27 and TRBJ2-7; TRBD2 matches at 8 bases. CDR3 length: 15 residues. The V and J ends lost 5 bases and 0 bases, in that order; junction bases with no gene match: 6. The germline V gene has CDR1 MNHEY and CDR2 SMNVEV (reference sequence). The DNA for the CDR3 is TGTGCCAGCAGTCGCCGCGGGGGGCACTCCTACGAGCAGTACTTC. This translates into CASSRRGGHSYEQYF.

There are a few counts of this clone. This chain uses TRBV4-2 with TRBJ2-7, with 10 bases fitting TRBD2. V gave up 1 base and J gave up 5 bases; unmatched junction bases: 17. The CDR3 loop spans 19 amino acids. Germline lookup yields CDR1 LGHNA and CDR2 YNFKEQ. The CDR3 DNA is TGTGCCAGCAGCCAAGGGCTCCTAGCGGGAGTCAACGTGAAGGACGAGCAGTACTTC. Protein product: CASSQGLLAGVNVKDEQYF.

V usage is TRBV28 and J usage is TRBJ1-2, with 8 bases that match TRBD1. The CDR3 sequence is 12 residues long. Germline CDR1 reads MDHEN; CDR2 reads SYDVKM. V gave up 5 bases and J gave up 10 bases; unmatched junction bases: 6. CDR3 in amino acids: CASSGQGWDYTF. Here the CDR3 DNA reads TGTGCCAGCAGTGGACAGGGATGGGACTACACCTTC.

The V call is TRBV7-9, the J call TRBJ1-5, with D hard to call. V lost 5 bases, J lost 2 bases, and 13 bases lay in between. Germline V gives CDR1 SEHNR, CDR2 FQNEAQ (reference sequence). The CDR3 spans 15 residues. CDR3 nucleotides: TGTGCCAGCAGCCGGTCTACGGTCGGCAATCAGCCCCAGCATTTT. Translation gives CASSRSTVGNQPQHF.

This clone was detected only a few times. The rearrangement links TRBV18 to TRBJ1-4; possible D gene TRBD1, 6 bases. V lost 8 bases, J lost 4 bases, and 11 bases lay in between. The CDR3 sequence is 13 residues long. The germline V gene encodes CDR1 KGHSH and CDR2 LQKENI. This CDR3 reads CASAQGLNEKLFF. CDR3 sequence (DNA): TGTGCCAGCGCACAGGGACTTAATGAAAAACTGTTTTTT.

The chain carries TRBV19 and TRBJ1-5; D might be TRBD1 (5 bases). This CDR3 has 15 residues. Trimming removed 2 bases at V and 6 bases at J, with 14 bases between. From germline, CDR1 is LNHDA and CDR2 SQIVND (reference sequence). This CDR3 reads CASSILGQRGQPQHF. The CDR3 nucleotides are TGTGCCAGTAGTATATTGGGGCAGCGCGGTCAGCCCCAGCATTTT.

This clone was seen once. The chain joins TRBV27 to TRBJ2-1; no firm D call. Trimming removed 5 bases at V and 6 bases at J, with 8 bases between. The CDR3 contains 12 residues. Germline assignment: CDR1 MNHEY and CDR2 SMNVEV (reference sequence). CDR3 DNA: TGTGCCAGCAGTAACTTTCTCAATGAGCAGTTCTTC. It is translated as CASSNFLNEQFF.

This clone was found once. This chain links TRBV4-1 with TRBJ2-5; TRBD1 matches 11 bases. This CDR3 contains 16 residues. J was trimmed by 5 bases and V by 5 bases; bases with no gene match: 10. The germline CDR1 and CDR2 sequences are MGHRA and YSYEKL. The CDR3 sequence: CASSSPGQGGSETQYF. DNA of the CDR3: TGCGCCAGCAGCTCCCCGGGACAGGGGGGATCGGAGACCCAGTACTTC.

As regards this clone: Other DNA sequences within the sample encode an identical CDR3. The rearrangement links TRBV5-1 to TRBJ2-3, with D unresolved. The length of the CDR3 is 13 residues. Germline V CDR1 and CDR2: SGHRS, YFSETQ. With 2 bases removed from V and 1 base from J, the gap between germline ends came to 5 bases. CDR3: CASSFGGTDTQYF. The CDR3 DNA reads TGCGCCAGCAGCTTCGGAGGCACAGATACGCAGTATTTT.

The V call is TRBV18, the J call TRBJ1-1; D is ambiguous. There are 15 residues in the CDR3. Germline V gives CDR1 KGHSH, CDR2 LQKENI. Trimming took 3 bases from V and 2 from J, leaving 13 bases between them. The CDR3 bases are TGTGCCAGCTCACCGTTAGCGGGAACCAACACTGAAGCTTTCTTT. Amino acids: CASSPLAGTNTEAFF.

Here the CDR3 DNA reads TGTGCCACCAGTGATCCCATGAGCGGGAGGATCGATGAGCAGTTCTTC. It yields the protein CATSDPMSGRIDEQFF. The gene calls are TRBV24-1 and TRBJ2-1, with TRBD2 matching over 9 bases. The CDR3 has 16 amino acids. The ends lost 3 bases at V and 8 bases at J; junction bases unmatched: 10. CDR1 is KGHDR and CDR2 is SFDVKD in the germline V gene.

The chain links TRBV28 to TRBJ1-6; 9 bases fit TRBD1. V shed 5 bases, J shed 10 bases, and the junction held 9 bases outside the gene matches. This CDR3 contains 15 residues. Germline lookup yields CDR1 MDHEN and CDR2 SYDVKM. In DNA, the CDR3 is TGTGCCAGCAGTCCTCGACAGGGGGTGAGATCACCCCTCCACTTT. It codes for CASSPRQGVRSPLHF.

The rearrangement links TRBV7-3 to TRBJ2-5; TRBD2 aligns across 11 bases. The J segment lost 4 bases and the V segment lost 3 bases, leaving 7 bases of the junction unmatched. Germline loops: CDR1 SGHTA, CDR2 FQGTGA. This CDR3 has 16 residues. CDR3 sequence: CASSFTTSGGRETQYF. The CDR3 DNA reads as TGTGCCAGCAGCTTCACCACTAGCGGGGGCAGAGAGACCCAGTACTTC.

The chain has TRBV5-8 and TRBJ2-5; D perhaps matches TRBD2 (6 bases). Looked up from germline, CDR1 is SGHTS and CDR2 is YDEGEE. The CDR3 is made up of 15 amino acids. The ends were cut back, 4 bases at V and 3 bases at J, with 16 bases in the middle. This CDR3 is CASSLGLNDEETQYF. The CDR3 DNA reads TGTGCCAGCAGCCTGGGACTCAACGACGAAGAGACCCAGTACTTC.

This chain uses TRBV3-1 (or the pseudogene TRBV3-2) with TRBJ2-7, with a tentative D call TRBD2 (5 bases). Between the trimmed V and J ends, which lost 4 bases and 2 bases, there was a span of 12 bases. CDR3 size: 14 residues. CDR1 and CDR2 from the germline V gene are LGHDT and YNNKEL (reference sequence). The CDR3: CASSRTDGTYEQYF. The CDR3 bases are TGTGCCAGCAGCCGGACGGACGGGACCTACGAGCAGTACTTC.

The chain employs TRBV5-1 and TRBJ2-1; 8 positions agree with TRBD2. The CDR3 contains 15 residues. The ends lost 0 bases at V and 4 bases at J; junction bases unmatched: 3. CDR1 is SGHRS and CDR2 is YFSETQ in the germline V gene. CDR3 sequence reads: CASSLATSGYNEQFF. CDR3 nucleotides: TGCGCCAGCAGCTTGGCTACTAGCGGTTACAATGAGCAGTTCTTC.

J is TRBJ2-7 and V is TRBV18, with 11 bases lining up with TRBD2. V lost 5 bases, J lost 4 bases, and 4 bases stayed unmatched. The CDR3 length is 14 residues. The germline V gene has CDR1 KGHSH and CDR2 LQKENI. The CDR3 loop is CASSALAGVYEQYF. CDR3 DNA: TGTGCCAGCTCAGCACTAGCGGGAGTGTACGAGCAGTACTTC. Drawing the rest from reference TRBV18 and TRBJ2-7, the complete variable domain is NAGVMQNPRHLVRRRGQEARLRCSPMKGHSHVYWYRQLPEEGLKFMVYLQKENIIDESGMPKERFSAEFPKEGPSILRIQQVVRGDSAAYFCASSALAGVYEQYFGPGTRLTVT.

The CDR3 here is CARILRPGGPLAYNEQFF. DNA of the CDR3: TGTGCCAGAATCCTGAGGCCGGGGGGGCCTCTGGCCTACAATGAGCAGTTCTTC. The V and J genes are TRBV5-3 and TRBJ2-1, with TRBD2 matching 8 bases. TRBV5-3 is classed as an ORF, of uncertain function. This CDR3 contains 18 residues. With V trimmed by 6 bases and J by 2 bases, 16 bases remained unmatched.

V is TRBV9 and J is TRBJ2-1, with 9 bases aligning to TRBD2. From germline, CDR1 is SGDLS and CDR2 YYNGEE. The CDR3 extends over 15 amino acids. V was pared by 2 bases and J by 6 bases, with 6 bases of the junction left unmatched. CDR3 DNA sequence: TGTGCCAGCAGCGTTGGTAGCGGGAGAGGCAATGAGCAGTTCTTC. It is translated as CASSVGSGRGNEQFF.

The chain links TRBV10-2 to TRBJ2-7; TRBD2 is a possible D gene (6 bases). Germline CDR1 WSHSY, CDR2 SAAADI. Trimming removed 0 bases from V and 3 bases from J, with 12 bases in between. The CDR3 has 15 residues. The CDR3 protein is CASSESLAGHYEQYF. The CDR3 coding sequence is TGCGCCAGCAGTGAGTCCCTCGCGGGGCACTACGAGCAGTACTTC.

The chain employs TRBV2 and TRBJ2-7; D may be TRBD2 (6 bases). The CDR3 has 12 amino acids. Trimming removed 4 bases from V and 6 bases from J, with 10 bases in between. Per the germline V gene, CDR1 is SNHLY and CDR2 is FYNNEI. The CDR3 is CASSVWRGEQYF. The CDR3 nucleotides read TGTGCCAGCAGTGTGTGGCGGGGCGAGCAGTACTTC. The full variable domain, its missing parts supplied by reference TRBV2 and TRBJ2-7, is EPEVTQTPSHQVTQMGQEVILRCVPISNHLYFYWYRQILGQKVEFLVSFYNNEISEKSEIFDDQFSVERPDGSNFTLKIRSTKLEDSAMYFCASSVWRGEQYFGPGTRLTVT.

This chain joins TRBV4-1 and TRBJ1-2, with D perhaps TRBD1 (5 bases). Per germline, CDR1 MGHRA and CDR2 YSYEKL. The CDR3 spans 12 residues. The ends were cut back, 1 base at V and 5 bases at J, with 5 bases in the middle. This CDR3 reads CASSQGQYGYTF. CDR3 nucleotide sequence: TGCGCCAGCAGCCAAGGACAGTATGGCTACACCTTC.

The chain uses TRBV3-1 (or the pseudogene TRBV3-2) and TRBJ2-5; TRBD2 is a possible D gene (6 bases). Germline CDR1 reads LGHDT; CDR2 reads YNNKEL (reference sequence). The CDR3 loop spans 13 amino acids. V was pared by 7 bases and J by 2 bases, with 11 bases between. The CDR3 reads CASTRDFQETQYF. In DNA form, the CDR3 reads TGTGCCAGCACCCGGGACTTTCAAGAGACCCAGTACTTC.

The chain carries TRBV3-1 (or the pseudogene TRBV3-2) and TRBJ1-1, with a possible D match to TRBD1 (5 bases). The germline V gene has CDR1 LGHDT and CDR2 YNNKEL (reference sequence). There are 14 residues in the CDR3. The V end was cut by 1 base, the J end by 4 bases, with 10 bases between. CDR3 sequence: CASSQVAGGTEAFF. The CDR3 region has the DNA TGTGCCAGCAGCCAAGTCGCGGGGGGCACTGAAGCTTTCTTT.

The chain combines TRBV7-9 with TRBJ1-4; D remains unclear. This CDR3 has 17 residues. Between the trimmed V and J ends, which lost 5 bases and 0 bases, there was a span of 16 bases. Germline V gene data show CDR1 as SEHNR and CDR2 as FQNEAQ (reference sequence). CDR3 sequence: CASSRADSVATNEKLFF. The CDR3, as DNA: TGTGCCAGCAGCCGCGCCGATTCGGTTGCAACTAATGAAAAACTGTTTTTT.

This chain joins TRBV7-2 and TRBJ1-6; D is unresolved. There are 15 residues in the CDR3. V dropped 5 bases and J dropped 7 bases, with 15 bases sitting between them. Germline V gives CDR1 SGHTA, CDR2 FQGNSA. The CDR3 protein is CASSPSTSGNSPLHF. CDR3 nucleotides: TGTGCCAGCAGCCCCTCGACATCAGGAAATTCACCCCTCCACTTT.

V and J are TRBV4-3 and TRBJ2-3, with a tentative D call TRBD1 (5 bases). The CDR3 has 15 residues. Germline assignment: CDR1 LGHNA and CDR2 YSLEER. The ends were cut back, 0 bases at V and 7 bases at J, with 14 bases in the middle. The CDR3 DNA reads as TGCGCCAGCAGCCAAGAAACAGGTGTGGAATATACGCAGTATTTT. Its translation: CASSQETGVEYTQYF.

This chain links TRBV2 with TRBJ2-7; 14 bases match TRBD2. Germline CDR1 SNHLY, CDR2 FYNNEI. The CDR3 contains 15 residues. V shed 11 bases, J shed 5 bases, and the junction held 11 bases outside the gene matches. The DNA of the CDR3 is TGTGCCTGCCCGAGGGGACTAGCGGGAGTGGACGAGCAGTACTTC. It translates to CACPRGLAGVDEQYF.

The CDR3 bases are TGCGCCAGCAGCTCGACTAGCGGAGTTTACAATGAGCAGTTCTTC. It translates to CASSSTSGVYNEQFF. The gene calls are TRBV5-1 and TRBJ2-1; TRBD2 matches at 9 bases. CDR3 length: 15 residues. Germline assignment: CDR1 SGHRS and CDR2 YFSETQ. J gave up 4 bases and V 3 bases, and 5 bases lay outside the gene matches.

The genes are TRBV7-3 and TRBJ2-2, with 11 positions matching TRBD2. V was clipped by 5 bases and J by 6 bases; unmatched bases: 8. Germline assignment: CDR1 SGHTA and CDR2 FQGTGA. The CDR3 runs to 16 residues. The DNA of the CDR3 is TGTGCCAGCAGCCCTATAGCGGGAGGGTTCTCCGGGGAGCTGTTTTTT. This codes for CASSPIAGGFSGELFF.